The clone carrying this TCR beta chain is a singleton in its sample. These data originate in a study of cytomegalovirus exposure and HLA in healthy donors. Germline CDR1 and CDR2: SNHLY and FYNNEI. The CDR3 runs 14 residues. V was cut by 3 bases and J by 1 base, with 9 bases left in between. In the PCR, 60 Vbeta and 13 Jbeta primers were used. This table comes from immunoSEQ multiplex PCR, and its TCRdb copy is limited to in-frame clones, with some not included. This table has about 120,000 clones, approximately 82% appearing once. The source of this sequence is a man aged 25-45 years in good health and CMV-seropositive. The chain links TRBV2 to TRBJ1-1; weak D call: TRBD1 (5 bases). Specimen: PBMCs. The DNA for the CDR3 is TGTGCCAGCAGTGATCGGCAGGGGAACACTGAAGCTTTCTTT. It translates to CASSDRQGNTEAFF.